The source of this T cell receptor beta chain is a study of post-analysis software for immune sequencing data (dated by TCRdb to the mid-2010s). At the level of the whole study: Disease courses on record covered relapsing-remitting, secondary progressive and progressive-relapsing multiple sclerosis, though some patients had no subtype annotation. The multiple sclerosis patient repertoires were compared with 10 or so previously published healthy control repertoires from donors aged about 6 to 28 years. A subset of samples was prepared in parallel using single-end sample barcoding, then pooled and co-amplified after Illumina adapter ligation.

TCR beta repertoires were profiled from peripheral blood of approximately 13 young patients with multiple sclerosis to demonstrate the VDJtools post-analysis software. The patients with multiple sclerosis were children and adolescents between 6 and 15 years of age. What the research found in general, with its limitations: Direct clustering with F measure revealed strong co-clustering of samples prepared in the same batch, which led to a batch-effect correction. The control group was slightly older than the multiple sclerosis patient group. Normalized Chao1 diversity was significantly lower in multiple sclerosis patients than controls, suggesting substantial peripheral T-cell clonal expansion.

To note about this clonotype: What antigen it recognizes has not been identified. The input lacks base qualities; no much larger clone sits a single base away.

The library was made by PCR. Sequencing instrument: Illumina HiSeq 2500. To reduce PCR and sequencing biases, unique molecular identifiers were built into the TCR beta cDNA libraries. Every 1 to 10 million input T cells yielded roughly 500,000 cDNA molecules, meaning each molecule approximated one T cell. The same protocol used for the earlier healthy control dataset was applied to prepare and sequence the patient libraries. Within a given batch, samples were prepared together, multiplexed and sequenced on the same HiSeq lane. In the authors' own workflow: Raw barcoded reads were processed with MIGEC, discarding single-read molecular identifier groups before consensus assembly and CDR3 extraction. VDJtools was used for post-analysis of the clonotype tables, with diversity normalized by down-sampling every dataset to the smallest sample size. To correct batch-related cross-sample contamination, repertoire overlap clustering matched CDR3 amino acid sequences but not nucleotide sequences. The raw public reads went through TCRdb reprocessing: fastp at Q25, MiXCR clone calling, in-frame beta chains kept. Here each entry gathers all rows of one CDR3 protein and keeps the most common genes and DNA. TCRdb, not the original authors, processed these V and J calls. This sample has more than 350,000 distinct CDR3 sequences in its table, and approximately 38% of those were observed once. The ten largest clones capture around 8% of the sample.

This clonotype originated in a girl aged 2 to 10 with multiple sclerosis. The sample consisted of blood.

CDR3 region: CASSLAHQRTEQETQYF. The nucleotide sequence is given as TGTGCCAGCAGTTTAGCCCACCAAAGGACAGAACAAGAGACCCAGTACTTC. Recombination linked TRBV28 to TRBJ2-5, with TRBD1 as a weak D call on 6 bases. From the germline V gene, CDR1 is MDHEN and CDR2 is SYDVKM. Cut back by 2 bases and 2 bases, the V and J ends lie 18 bases apart. Counted from cysteine to phenylalanine, this CDR3 has 17 amino acids. Just CDR3 DNA is preserved here, 51 bases in frame from base 1. With the rest looked up from the reference TRBV28 and TRBJ2-5 genes rather than sequenced, the full variable domain is DVKVTQSSRYLVKRTGEKVFLECVQDMDHENMFWYRQDPGLGLRLIYFSYDVKMKEKGDIPEGYSVSREKKERFSLILESASTNQTSMYLCASSLAHQRTEQETQYFGPGTRLLVL.